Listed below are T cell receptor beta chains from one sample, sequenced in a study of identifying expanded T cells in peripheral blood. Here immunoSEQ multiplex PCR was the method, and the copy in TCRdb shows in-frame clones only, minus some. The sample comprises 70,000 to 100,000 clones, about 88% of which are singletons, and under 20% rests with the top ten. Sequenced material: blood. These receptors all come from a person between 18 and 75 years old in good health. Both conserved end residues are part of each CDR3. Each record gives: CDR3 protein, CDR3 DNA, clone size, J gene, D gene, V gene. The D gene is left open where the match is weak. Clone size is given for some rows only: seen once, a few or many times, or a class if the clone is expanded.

CSVAGLTSTDTQYF | TGCAGCGTTGCAGGATTAACTAGCACAGATACGCAGTATTTT | once | TRBJ2-3 | NA | TRBV29-1
CASSLGMGGSYEQYF | TGTGCCAGCAGCTTAGGGATGGGGGGCTCCTACGAGCAGTACTTC | NA | TRBJ2-7 | NA | TRBV13
CASSPHSSGGVQETQYF | TGCGCCAGCAGCCCTCACTCTAGCGGGGGGGTCCAAGAGACCCAGTACTTC | NA | TRBJ2-5 | TRBD2 | TRBV4-3
CASSLPGRQFF | TGTGCCAGCAGTCTCCCCGGGAGGCAGTTCTTC | NA | TRBJ2-1 | NA | TRBV28
CASSPLPWDTQYF | TGTGCCAGCAGCCCTCTCCCCTGGGATACGCAGTATTTT | NA | TRBJ2-3 | NA | TRBV6-5
CASSLGMGNEKLFF | TGTGCCAGCAGCTTAGGGATGGGAAATGAAAAACTGTTTTTT | NA | TRBJ1-4 | NA | TRBV13
CSVSKLEAFF | TGCAGCGTGTCCAAGCTGGAAGCTTTCTTT | NA | TRBJ1-1 | NA | TRBV29-1
CASSLRGGAGGEAFF | TGTGCCAGCAGCCTACGTGGGGGCGCCGGTGGTGAAGCTTTCTTT | NA | TRBJ1-1 | NA | TRBV7-2
CASSLLNQPQHF | TGTGCCAGCAGTTTATTAAATCAGCCCCAGCATTTT | NA | TRBJ1-5 | NA | TRBV28
CASSQDRRGGEEGTQYF | TGCGCCAGCAGCCAAGATCGTAGGGGCGGAGAAGAAGGGACCCAGTACTTC | NA | TRBJ2-5 | NA | TRBV4-1
CASSLILNTEAFF | TGTGCCAGCAGTTTGATTCTGAACACTGAAGCTTTCTTT | NA | TRBJ1-1 | NA | TRBV27
CASSYSRATQPQHF | TGTGCCAGCAGTTACTCGAGAGCTACCCAGCCCCAGCATTTT | NA | TRBJ1-5 | NA | TRBV6-5
CASSRLVRNEQYF | TGTGCCAGCAGTCGACTAGTCCGGAACGAGCAGTACTTC | NA | TRBJ2-7 | NA | TRBV6-1
CASSDLGDSQETQYF | TGTGCCAGCAGTGACCTCGGGGACAGCCAAGAGACCCAGTACTTC | NA | TRBJ2-5 | TRBD1 | TRBV25-1
CASSLNRGANTGELFF | TGTGCCAGCAGCTTGAATCGCGGGGCGAACACCGGGGAGCTGTTTTTT | NA | TRBJ2-2 | NA | TRBV5-4
CASTTDNTQYF | TGTGCCAGTACTACTGATAATACGCAGTATTTT | NA | TRBJ2-3 | NA | TRBV18
CASSKGASRYQETQYF | TGTGCCAGCAGCAAGGGGGCTAGCAGGTACCAAGAGACCCAGTACTTC | NA | TRBJ2-5 | TRBD1 | TRBV6-6
CASSHGLARILGGETQYF | TGTGCCAGCAGTCACGGACTAGCTCGGATCCTGGGGGGAGAGACCCAGTACTTC | NA | TRBJ2-5 | TRBD2 | TRBV7-8
CASSPGTGIYGYTF | TGTGCCAGCAGCCCCGGGACGGGGATTTATGGCTACACCTTC | NA | TRBJ1-2 | NA | TRBV5-6
CASSKVSRRGTGELFF | TGTGCCAGTAGTAAGGTTAGCAGGCGGGGCACCGGGGAGCTGTTTTTT | NA | TRBJ2-2 | NA | TRBV19
CASSSGRYQETQYF | TGTGCCAGCAGCTCGGGACGCTACCAAGAGACCCAGTACTTC | NA | TRBJ2-5 | NA | TRBV5-4
CASSQGGSNQPQHF | TGTGCCAGCAGTCAGGGGGGAAGCAATCAGCCCCAGCATTTT | NA | TRBJ1-5 | TRBD1 | TRBV13
CASSQEPSGRSTDTQYF | TGTGCCAGCAGCCAAGAACCCAGCGGGCGTAGCACAGATACGCAGTATTTT | NA | TRBJ2-3 | NA | TRBV4-2
CASSFGSEAFF | TGTGCCAGCAGTTTTGGGAGTGAAGCTTTCTTT | few | TRBJ1-1 | NA | TRBV27
CAWSVNSRQPQHF | TGTGCCTGGAGTGTAAACTCTCGGCAGCCCCAGCATTTT | few | TRBJ1-5 | NA | TRBV30
CASSTGTGGHQETQYF | TGTGCCAGCAGCACCGGGACAGGGGGACACCAAGAGACCCAGTACTTC | NA | TRBJ2-5 | TRBD1 | TRBV5-8
CASSNREGQGRYEQYF | TGTGCCAGTAGTAATCGCGAAGGACAGGGGAGGTACGAGCAGTACTTC | NA | TRBJ2-7 | TRBD1 | TRBV19
CASSSDRADTGELFF | TGTGCCAGTAGTTCTGACAGGGCTGACACCGGGGAGCTGTTTTTT | few | TRBJ2-2 | TRBD1 | TRBV19
CASSESQVFQETQYF | TGTGCCAGCAGTGAGTCGCAGGTTTTTCAAGAGACCCAGTACTTC | once | TRBJ2-5 | NA | TRBV25-1
CASSFELRKGGPLADTQYF | TGTGCCAGCAGCTTCGAGCTCCGCAAGGGGGGGCCTTTAGCAGATACGCAGTATTTT | once | TRBJ2-3 | NA | TRBV11-2
CASSEGARETQYF | TGTGCCAGCAGCGAGGGGGCGCGTGAGACCCAGTACTTC | NA | TRBJ2-5 | TRBD1 | TRBV7-9
CASSYDRTGGQETQYF | TGTGCCAGCAGTTATGATAGGACAGGGGGCCAAGAGACCCAGTACTTC | once | TRBJ2-5 | TRBD1 | TRBV6-5
CAISEPATGRRGSGNTIYF | TGTGCCATCAGTGAGCCGGCGACGGGTCGCAGAGGATCTGGAAACACCATATATTTT | once | TRBJ1-3 | NA | TRBV10-3
CASSPQYRVYTEAFF | TGTGCCAGCAGTCCTCAATACAGGGTGTACACTGAAGCTTTCTTT | NA | TRBJ1-1 | NA | TRBV6-1
CAWSVLQGAEKLFF | TGTGCCTGGAGTGTACTACAGGGGGCTGAAAAACTGTTTTTT | medium-sized | TRBJ1-4 | TRBD1 | TRBV30
CATSRDGTWGYTF | TGTGCCACCAGCAGAGATGGGACTTGGGGCTACACCTTC | NA | TRBJ1-2 | NA | TRBV15
CASSWTSNQPQHF | TGTGCCAGTAGTTGGACCTCCAATCAGCCCCAGCATTTT | NA | TRBJ1-5 | NA | TRBV19
CASSLSGQGATLSSYEQYF | TGCGCCAGCAGCTTGTCGGGACAGGGGGCGACTTTAAGCTCCTACGAGCAGTACTTC | NA | TRBJ2-7 | TRBD1 | TRBV5-1
CASSQDPTYTGELFF | TGCGCCAGCAGCCAAGATCCGACTTACACCGGGGAGCTGTTTTTT | NA | TRBJ2-2 | NA | TRBV4-3
CASTSSGAPNEKLFF | TGTGCCAGCACCTCATCTGGGGCGCCGAATGAAAAACTGTTTTTT | NA | TRBJ1-4 | NA | TRBV28
CASSFSPQGPTYEQYF | TGTGCCAGCAGCTTTAGTCCGCAGGGCCCCACCTACGAGCAGTACTTC | NA | TRBJ2-7 | NA | TRBV11-2
CASSQDHLEDMRKLFF | TGCGCCAGCAGCCAAGATCACTTAGAGGACATGCGAAAACTGTTTTTT | NA | TRBJ1-4 | NA | TRBV4-3
CASSWGQGAFYEQYF | TGTGCCAGCAGCTGGGGACAGGGGGCCTTCTACGAGCAGTACTTC | NA | TRBJ2-7 | TRBD1 | TRBV11-2
CAMRQGSGNEQFF | TGTGCCATGCGACAGGGTAGCGGCAATGAGCAGTTCTTC | NA | TRBJ2-1 | NA | TRBV10-3
CARRPATSGNTIYF | TGTGCCAGAAGGCCGGCGACCTCTGGAAACACCATATATTTT | NA | TRBJ1-3 | NA | TRBV7-9